These T cell receptor beta chains were read from a single sample in a study of human T cells and chemical hapten exposure. A single record per CDR3 protein comes from TCRdb applying MiXCR to the RACE reads. The sample consists of a few hundred thousand distinct CDR3 sequences, 7.7% of them appearing once. The specimen comprised whole blood, sampled in connection with sensitization to the hapten diphenylcyclopropenone (DPC). These receptors all come from a man between 18 and 35 years old with alopecia areata. Some clones in this sample may be carry-over from other donors' samples. CDR3s include the opening cysteine and the closing phenylalanine or tryptophan. The D gene is left open where the match is weak. Some rows mark clone size as missing; the rest say once, few, many or name a class of expanded clone.

>TRBD2|few|TRBV7-2|TRBJ2-3
TGTGCCAGCAGCTCCCAGCGGGGGGGCATAGCGGATACGCAGTATTTT
CASSSQRGGIADTQYF
>TRBD1|NA|TRBV7-9|TRBJ1-2
TGTGCCAGCAGCTTAGCGGTCGGGGACAGTTCTGGCTACACCTTC
CASSLAVGDSSGYTF
>NA|few|TRBV2|TRBJ1-1
TGTGCCAGCAAATGGGAGAGGGAGATGACTGAAGCTTTCTTT
CASKWEREMTEAFF
>TRBD1|few|TRBV7-9|TRBJ1-5
TGTGCCAGCAGTCCCCGAGGGACAGGGGTCAATCAGCCCCAGCATTTT
CASSPRGTGVNQPQHF
>NA|few|TRBV6-1|TRBJ1-2
TGTGCCAGCAGTTTCAAGGGAAACTATGGCTACACCTTC
CASSFKGNYGYTF
>NA|NA|TRBV20-1|TRBJ2-6
TGCAGTGCTAGTAGAGGGTTCTCCGGGGCCAACGTCCTGACTTTC
CSASRGFSGANVLTF
>NA|few|TRBV7-9|TRBJ2-2
TGTGCCAGCAGCTCTACAAGAACCCACACCGGGGAGCTGTTTTTT
CASSSTRTHTGELFF
>NA|NA|TRBV7-3|TRBJ2-5
TGTGCCAGCAGCTTAAATGGTCGGGGACTCCAAGAGACCCAGTACTTC
CASSLNGRGLQETQYF
>NA|few|TRBV7-2|TRBJ2-3
TGTGCCAGCAGCTCCCCTATGGGGGGGCGCACAGATACGCAGTATTTT
CASSSPMGGRTDTQYF
>TRBD2|NA|TRBV20-1|TRBJ2-3
TGCAGTGCTAGTCCTAGCGGGGCCACAGATACGCAGTATTTT
CSASPSGATDTQYF